These 20 T cell receptor delta chains were all obtained from the same sample, sequenced in a study of gamma-delta T cells after stem cell transplantation. TCRdb re-called the RT-PCR reads through CATT. This sample has about 13,000 delta-chain clones, with roughly 32% found just once. The sequencing input was gamma-delta T cells. The receptor set was obtained from a human donor. It is not recorded whose cells these are; they may come from a transplant donor.

This clone turned up a few times. This rearrangement joins TRDV1 to TRDJ1; 11 positions agree with TRDD3. V gave up 1 base and J gave up 1 base; unmatched junction bases: 26. This CDR3 region has 24 residues. Germline V gene sequence: CDR1 TSWWSYY, CDR2 QGS. The DNA of the CDR3 is TGTGCTCTTGGGGAACCCTCTTCCCCGACTGGGGGATATGGTTCTACTTTTTTCACCGATAAACTCATCTTT. As protein: CALGEPSSPTGGYGSTFFTDKLIF.

The V gene is TRDV1, the J gene TRDJ1, with D unclear. CDR1 TSWWSYY and CDR2 QGS come from the germline V gene. V lost 9 bases to trimming and J lost 4 bases, with 36 bases between them. The CDR3 loop spans 20 amino acids. The CDR3 loop is CALRGFTRYSHPGRFDKLIF. CDR3 bases: TGTGCTCTCCGCGGCTTCACCCGATATTCCCACCCGGGACGGTTCGATAAACTCATCTTT.

This clone was counted only a few times. At one end the junction does not follow the germline gene, possibly because of a read error. Other DNA sequences in this sample translate to the same CDR3. The V gene is TRDV3, the J gene TRDJ1; no clear D. Germline assignment: CDR1 TVYSNPD and CDR2 GDNSRS (reference sequence). The CDR3 length is 11 residues. The DNA of the CDR3 is TGTGCCTTTGGCCACACCGATAAACTCATCTTC. Protein: CAFGHTDKLIF.

The gene calls are TRDV1 and TRDJ1, with 10 bases lining up with TRDD3. Trimming cost V 2 bases and J 0 bases; bases outside gene matches: 27. In germline, CDR1 is TSWWSYY, CDR2 QGS. The CDR3 extends over 24 amino acids. This CDR3 is CALGEVCVFLRFMGDTWDTDKLIF. CDR3 nucleotides: TGTGCTCTTGGGGAAGTGTGTGTCTTCCTAAGGTTTATGGGGGATACCTGGGACACCGATAAACTCATCTTT.

This sequence joins TRDV1 and TRDJ1, with 10 bases aligning to TRDD3. The germline V gene has CDR1 TSWWSYY and CDR2 QGS. The ends lost 1 base at V and 3 bases at J; junction bases unmatched: 26. The CDR3 is 23 residues long. CDR3 nucleotide sequence: TGTGCTCTTGGGGAACGCTGTCGGGGTCTTCCTGGGGGATATTCACCCAGGGCCGATAAACTCATCTTT. Translation: CALGERCRGLPGGYSPRADKLIF.

This chain uses TRDV2 with TRDJ3, with 11 positions matching TRDD3. Per the germline V gene, CDR1 is GEAIGNYY and CDR2 is EKD. The V segment lost 0 bases and the J segment 6 bases; nucleotides outside the gene matches: 9. This CDR3 spans 19 amino acids. The CDR3 region is CACDTVPWGIPSDTRQMFF. CDR3 nucleotides: TGTGCCTGTGACACCGTCCCCTGGGGGATACCCTCGGACACCCGACAGATGTTTTTC.

This clone occurred a few times. The CDR3 nucleotides are TGTGCTCTTGGGCTGATTCCTACGTACTGGGGGATAGGTGCCTGGGACACCCGACAGATGTTTTTC. It is translated as CALGLIPTYWGIGAWDTRQMFF. The chain couples TRDV1 to TRDJ3; 11 bases are a match to TRDD3. This CDR3 spans 22 amino acids. The germline V gene has CDR1 TSWWSYY and CDR2 QGS. V trimming: 5 bases; J trimming: 2 bases; junction bases outside the gene matches: 17.

This sequence joins TRDV1 and TRDJ1; possibly TRDD2 or TRDD3 for D (9 bases each). V was trimmed by 0 bases and J by 0 bases, leaving 26 bases between them. The CDR3 covers 21 residues. Germline loops: CDR1 TSWWSYY, CDR2 QGS. The CDR3 sequence: CALGELSFLPYWGKNTDKLIF. The CDR3 nucleotides read TGTGCTCTTGGGGAACTATCCTTCCTACCTTACTGGGGGAAAAACACCGATAAACTCATCTTT.

The rearrangement uses TRDV1 and TRDJ1, with D hard to call. CDR1 and CDR2 (germline): TSWWSYY, QGS. This CDR3 is 17 amino acids long. Trimming shortened V by 0 bases and J by 4 bases, and 18 bases separated the two germline ends. DNA for the CDR3: TGTGCTCTTGGGGAACTAGAAGCCGCCCTTTCCAACGATAAACTCATCTTT. Translating it yields CALGELEAALSNDKLIF.

A note on this clone: The junction differs from germline at one of its ends, possibly a read error. The chain uses TRDV1 and TRDJ1; tentatively, D is TRDD3 (5 bases). Germline CDR1 is TSWWSYY and CDR2 is QGS. The CDR3 consists of 18 residues. The CDR3 bases are TGTGCTCTTGGGGCATATGCCGGCTTTCCCGACTGGACCGATCAACTCATCTTT. Residues: CALGAYAGFPDWTDQLIF.

The table lists this clone with a few counts. The gene calls are TRDV1 and TRDJ1, with D possibly TRDD3 on 5 matching bases. Per germline, CDR1 TSWWSYY and CDR2 QGS. Trimming removed 5 bases from V and 0 bases from J, with 25 bases in between. The CDR3 extends over 19 amino acids. The CDR3 nucleotides read TGTGCTCTTGGGTGGGTCTCCTCATACTGGCCACTGTACACCGATAAACTCATCTTT. Translation: CALGWVSSYWPLYTDKLIF.

Here the CDR3 reads CALGELKSLGILMDKLIF. The CDR3 DNA follows: TGTGCTCTTGGGGAACTAAAAAGCCTCGGGATACTGATGGATAAACTCATCTTT. The chain employs TRDV1 and TRDJ1; 7 bases match TRDD3. Looked up from germline, CDR1 is TSWWSYY and CDR2 is QGS. Trimming cost V 0 bases and J 5 bases; bases outside gene matches: 15. CDR3 length: 18 residues.

This clone has a handful of counts. The chain uses TRDV3 and TRDJ2; D is ambiguous. CDR1 is TVYSNPD and CDR2 is GDNSRS in the germline V gene (reference sequence). Between the trimmed V and J ends, which lost 4 bases and 1 base, there was a span of 7 bases. The CDR3 has 12 residues. The CDR3: CASGNLTAQLFF. In DNA, the CDR3 is TGTGCCTCCGGGAATTTGACAGCACAACTCTTCTTT. Full variable domain (remainder filled in from reference TRDV3 and TRDJ2): CDKVTQSSPDQTVASGSEVVLLCTYDTVYSNPDLFWYRIRPDYSFQFVFYGDNSRSEGADFTQGRFSVKHILTQKAFHLVISPVRTEDSATYYCASGNLTAQLFFGKGTQLIVEP.

The chain employs TRDV2 and TRDJ1, with 10 bases lining up with TRDD3. The CDR3 covers 18 residues. In germline, CDR1 is GEAIGNYY, CDR2 EKD. The ends lost 0 bases at V and 0 bases at J; junction bases unmatched: 9. The CDR3 loop reads CACDTGGRTGGYTDKLIF. The DNA of the CDR3 is TGTGCCTGTGACACCGGAGGAAGAACTGGGGGATACACCGATAAACTCATCTTT.

V gene TRAV29/DV5 combines with J gene TRDJ1; weak D call: TRDD3 (8 bases). Germline V gene data show CDR1 as NSMFDY and CDR2 as ISSIKDK. The V end was cut by 3 bases, the J end by 0 bases, with 27 bases between. CDR3 length: 19 amino acids. Here the CDR3 reads CAAKSSYLPPLGDTDKLIF. CDR3 sequence (DNA): TGTGCAGCAAAGTCCAGCTACCTTCCTCCACTGGGGGACACCGATAAACTCATCTTT.

Comments on this clone: Mismatch with germline at one junction end may stem from a read error. This rearrangement joins TRDV1 to TRDJ1; 12 nucleotides agree with TRDD3. This CDR3 spans 19 amino acids. Germline V gene lookup returns CDR1 TSWWSYY and CDR2 QGS. CDR3: CAIGDMPPATGGYSDKLIF. Written as DNA, the CDR3 is TGTGCTATTGGGGACATGCCCCCCGCTACTGGGGGATACTCGGATAAACTCATCTTT.

This clone came up a few times. The chain has TRDV3 and TRDJ1; D is ambiguous. V lost 5 bases and J 4 bases, leaving 17 bases between the germline ends. The CDR3 has 13 residues. Germline lookup yields CDR1 TVYSNPD and CDR2 GDNSRS (reference sequence). CDR3: CALLKLKVDKLIF. The CDR3 DNA follows: TGTGCCCTGTTAAAACTGAAAGTCGATAAACTCATCTTT.

Sample share makes this clone medium-sized (0.01 to 0.1%). The V gene is TRDV2, the J gene TRDJ2; 9 bases are a match to TRDD3. The V gene's germline CDR1 is GEAIGNYY and CDR2 EKD. V shed 0 bases, J shed 0 bases, and the junction held 1 base outside the gene matches. This CDR3 has 16 amino acids. Here the CDR3 reads CACDTVGDTLTAQLFF. The CDR3, as DNA: TGTGCCTGTGACACCGTGGGGGATACTTTGACAGCACAACTCTTCTTT.

The chain carries TRDV3 and TRDJ1; TRDD3 matches at 8 bases. Per germline, CDR1 TVYSNPD and CDR2 GDNSRS (reference sequence). There are 22 residues in the CDR3. V shed 2 bases and J 3 bases; nucleotides not matched to a gene: 32. CDR3 sequence (DNA): TGTGCCTTTGACAACGCGCTAACACGTGCCTCCGCCGCTTTGGGGGATTCCGATAAACTCATCTTT. As protein: CAFDNALTRASAALGDSDKLIF.

This sequence joins TRDV3 and TRDJ1; possibly TRDD2 for D (5 bases). This CDR3 has 15 amino acids. V was trimmed by 0 bases and J by 2 bases, leaving 16 bases between them. CDR1 is TVYSNPD and CDR2 is GDNSRS in the germline V gene (reference sequence). CDR3 in amino acids: CAFSPLLRLTDKLIF. As DNA, the CDR3 is TGTGCCTTTAGCCCCCTACTTCGCTTAACCGATAAACTCATCTTT.